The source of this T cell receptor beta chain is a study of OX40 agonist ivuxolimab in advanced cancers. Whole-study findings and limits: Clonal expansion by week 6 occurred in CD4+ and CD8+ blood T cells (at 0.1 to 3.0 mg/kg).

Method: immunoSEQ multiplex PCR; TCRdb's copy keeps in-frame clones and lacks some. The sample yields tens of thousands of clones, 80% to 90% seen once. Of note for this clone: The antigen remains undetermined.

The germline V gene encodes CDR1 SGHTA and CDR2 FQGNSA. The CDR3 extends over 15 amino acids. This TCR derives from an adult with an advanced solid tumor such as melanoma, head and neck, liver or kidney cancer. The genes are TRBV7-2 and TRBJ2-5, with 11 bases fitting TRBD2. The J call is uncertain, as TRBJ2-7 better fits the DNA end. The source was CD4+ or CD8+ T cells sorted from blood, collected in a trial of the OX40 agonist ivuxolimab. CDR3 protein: CASSGTSGSAGEQYF. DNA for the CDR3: TGTGCCAGCAGCGGTACTAGCGGGAGCGCCGGCGAGCAGTACTTC.